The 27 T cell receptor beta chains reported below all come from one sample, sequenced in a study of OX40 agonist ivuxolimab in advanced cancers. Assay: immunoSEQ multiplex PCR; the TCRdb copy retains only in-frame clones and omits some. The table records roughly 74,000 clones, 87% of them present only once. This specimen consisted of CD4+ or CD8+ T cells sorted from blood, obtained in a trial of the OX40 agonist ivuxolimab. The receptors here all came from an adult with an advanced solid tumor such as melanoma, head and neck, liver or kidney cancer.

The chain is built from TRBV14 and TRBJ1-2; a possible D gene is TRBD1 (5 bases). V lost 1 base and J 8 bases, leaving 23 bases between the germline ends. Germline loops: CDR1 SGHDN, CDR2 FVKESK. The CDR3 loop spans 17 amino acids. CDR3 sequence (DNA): TGTGCCAGCAGCCAAGGTGTCCCCGGGGCTTTGAATCGCGGCTACACCTTC. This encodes CASSQGVPGALNRGYTF.

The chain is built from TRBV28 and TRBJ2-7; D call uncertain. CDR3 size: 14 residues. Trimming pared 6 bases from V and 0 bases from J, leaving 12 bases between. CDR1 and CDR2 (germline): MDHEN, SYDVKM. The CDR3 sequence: CASSSPGHSYEQYF. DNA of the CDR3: TGTGCCAGCAGCTCCCCGGGCCACTCCTACGAGCAGTACTTC.

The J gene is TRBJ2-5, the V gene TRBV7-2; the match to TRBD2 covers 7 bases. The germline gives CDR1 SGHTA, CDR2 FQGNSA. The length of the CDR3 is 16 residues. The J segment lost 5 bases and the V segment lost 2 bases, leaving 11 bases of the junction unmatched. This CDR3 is CASSLLGSSGGETQYF. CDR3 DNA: TGTGCCAGCAGCTTATTAGGGTCTAGCGGTGGGGAGACCCAGTACTTC.

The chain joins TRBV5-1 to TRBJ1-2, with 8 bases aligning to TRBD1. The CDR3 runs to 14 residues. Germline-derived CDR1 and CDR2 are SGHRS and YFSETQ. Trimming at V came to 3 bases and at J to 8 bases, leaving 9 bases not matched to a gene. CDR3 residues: CASSSEPTGDGYTF. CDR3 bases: TGCGCCAGCAGCTCTGAACCGACAGGGGACGGCTACACCTTC.

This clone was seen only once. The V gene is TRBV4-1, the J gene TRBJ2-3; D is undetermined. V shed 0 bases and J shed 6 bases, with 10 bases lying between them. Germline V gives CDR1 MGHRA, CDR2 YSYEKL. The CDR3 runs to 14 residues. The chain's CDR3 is CASSQDLRSDTQYF. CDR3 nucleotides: TGCGCCAGCAGCCAAGATTTACGATCGGATACGCAGTATTTT.

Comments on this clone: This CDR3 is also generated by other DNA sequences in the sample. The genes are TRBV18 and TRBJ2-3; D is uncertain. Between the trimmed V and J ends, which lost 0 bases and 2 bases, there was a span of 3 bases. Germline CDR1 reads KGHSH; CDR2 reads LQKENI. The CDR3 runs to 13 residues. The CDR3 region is CASSPPSTDTQYF. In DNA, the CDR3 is TGTGCCAGCTCACCACCGTCCACAGATACGCAGTATTTT.

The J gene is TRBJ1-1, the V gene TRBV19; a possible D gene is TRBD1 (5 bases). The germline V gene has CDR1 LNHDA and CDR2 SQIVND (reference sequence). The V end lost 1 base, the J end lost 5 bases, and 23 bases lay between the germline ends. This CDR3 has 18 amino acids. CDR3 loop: CASSIAWGRWNEGTEAFF. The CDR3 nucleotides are TGTGCCAGTAGTATAGCGTGGGGCAGGTGGAACGAGGGAACTGAAGCTTTCTTT.

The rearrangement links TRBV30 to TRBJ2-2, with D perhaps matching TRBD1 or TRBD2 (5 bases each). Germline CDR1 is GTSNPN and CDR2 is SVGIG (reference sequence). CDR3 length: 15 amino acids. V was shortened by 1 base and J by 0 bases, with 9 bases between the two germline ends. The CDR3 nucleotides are TGTGCCTGGAGTGGGGGGTTCGCGAACACCGGGGAGCTGTTTTTT. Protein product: CAWSGGFANTGELFF.

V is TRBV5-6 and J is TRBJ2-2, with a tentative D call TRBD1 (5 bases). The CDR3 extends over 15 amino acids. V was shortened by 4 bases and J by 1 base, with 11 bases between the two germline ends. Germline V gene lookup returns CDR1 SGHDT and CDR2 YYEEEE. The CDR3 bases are TGTGCCAGCAGCCTCCTCGACAGGAACACCGGGGAGCTGTTTTTT. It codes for CASSLLDRNTGELFF.

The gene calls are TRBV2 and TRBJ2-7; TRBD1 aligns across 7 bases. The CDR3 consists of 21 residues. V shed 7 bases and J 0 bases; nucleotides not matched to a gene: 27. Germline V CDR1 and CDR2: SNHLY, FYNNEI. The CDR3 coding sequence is TGTGCCAGCATGATACGAGGAAGGGGGCAAGGTGAGAAGTGGGGCTCCTACGAGCAGTACTTC. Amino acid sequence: CASMIRGRGQGEKWGSYEQYF. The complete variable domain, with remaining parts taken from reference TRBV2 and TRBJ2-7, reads EPEVTQTPSHQVTQMGQEVILRCVPISNHLYFYWYRQILGQKVEFLVSFYNNEISEKSEIFDDQFSVERPDGSNFTLKIRSTKLEDSAMYFCASMIRGRGQGEKWGSYEQYFGPGTRLTVT.

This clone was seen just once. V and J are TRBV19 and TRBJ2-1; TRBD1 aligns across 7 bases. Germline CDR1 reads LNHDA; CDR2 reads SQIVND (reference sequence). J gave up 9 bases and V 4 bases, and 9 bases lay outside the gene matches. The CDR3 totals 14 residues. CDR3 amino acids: CASSSSGTVGEQFF. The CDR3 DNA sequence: TGTGCCAGTAGTAGCTCCGGGACAGTGGGTGAGCAGTTCTTC. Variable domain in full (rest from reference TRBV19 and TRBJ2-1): DGGITQSPKYLFRKEGQNVTLSCEQNLNHDAMYWYRQDPGQGLRLIYYSQIVNDFQKGDIAEGYSVSREKKESFPLTVTSAQKNPTAFYLCASSSSGTVGEQFFGPGTRLTVL.

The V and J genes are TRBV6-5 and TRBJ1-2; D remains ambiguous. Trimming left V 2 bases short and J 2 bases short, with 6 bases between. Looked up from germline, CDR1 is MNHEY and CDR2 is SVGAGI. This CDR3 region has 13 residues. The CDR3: CASSYQGNYGYTF. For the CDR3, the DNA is TGTGCCAGCAGTTACCAAGGGAACTATGGCTACACCTTC.

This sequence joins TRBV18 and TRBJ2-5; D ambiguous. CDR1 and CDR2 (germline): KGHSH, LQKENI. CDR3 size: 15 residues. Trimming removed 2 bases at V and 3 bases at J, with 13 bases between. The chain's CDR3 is CASSPTVATEETQYF. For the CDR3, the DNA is TGTGCCAGCTCACCAACCGTTGCCACCGAAGAGACCCAGTACTTC.

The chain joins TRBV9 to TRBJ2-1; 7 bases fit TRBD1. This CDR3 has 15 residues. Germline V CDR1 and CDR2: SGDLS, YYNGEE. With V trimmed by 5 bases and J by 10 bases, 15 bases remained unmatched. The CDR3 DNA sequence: TGTGCCAGCAGGAAGACAGGGAATTCCGATGGGGAGCAGTTCTTC. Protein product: CASRKTGNSDGEQFF.

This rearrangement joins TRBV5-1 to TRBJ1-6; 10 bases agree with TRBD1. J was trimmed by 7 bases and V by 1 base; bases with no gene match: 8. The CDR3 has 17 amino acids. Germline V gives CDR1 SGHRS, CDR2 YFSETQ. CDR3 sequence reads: CASSLKGTGEWNSPLHF. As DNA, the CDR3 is TGCGCCAGCAGCTTGAAGGGGACAGGGGAATGGAATTCACCCCTCCACTTT. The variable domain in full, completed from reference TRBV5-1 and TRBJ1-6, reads KAGVTQTPRYLIKTRGQQVTLSCSPISGHRSVSWYQQTPGQGLQFLFEYFSETQRNKGNFPGRFSGRQFSNSRSEMNVSTLELGDSALYLCASSLKGTGEWNSPLHFGNGTRLTVT.

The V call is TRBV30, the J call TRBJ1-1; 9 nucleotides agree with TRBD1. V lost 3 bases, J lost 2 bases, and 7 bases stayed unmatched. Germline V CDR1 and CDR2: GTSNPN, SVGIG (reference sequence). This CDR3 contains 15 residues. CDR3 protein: CAWRERTGANTEAFF. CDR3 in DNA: TGTGCCTGGAGAGAAAGGACAGGGGCCAACACTGAAGCTTTCTTT.

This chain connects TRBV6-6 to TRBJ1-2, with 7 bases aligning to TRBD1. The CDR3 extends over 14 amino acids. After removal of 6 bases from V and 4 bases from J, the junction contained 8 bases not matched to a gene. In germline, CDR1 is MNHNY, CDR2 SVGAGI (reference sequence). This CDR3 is CASRPRQGGYGYTF. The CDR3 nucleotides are TGTGCCAGCAGGCCCCGACAGGGCGGCTATGGCTACACCTTC.

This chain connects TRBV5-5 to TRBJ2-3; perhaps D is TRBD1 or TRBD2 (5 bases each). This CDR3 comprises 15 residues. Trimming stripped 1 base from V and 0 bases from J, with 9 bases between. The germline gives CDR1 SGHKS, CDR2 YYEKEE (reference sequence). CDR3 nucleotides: TGTGCCAGCAGCTTGTTAGGGGACAGCACAGATACGCAGTATTTT. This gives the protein CASSLLGDSTDTQYF.

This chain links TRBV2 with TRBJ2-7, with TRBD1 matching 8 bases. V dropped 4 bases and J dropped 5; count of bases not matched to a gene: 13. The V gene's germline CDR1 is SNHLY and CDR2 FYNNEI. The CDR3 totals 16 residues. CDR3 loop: CASSVDGAGGLHEQYF. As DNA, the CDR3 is TGTGCCAGCAGTGTCGACGGGGCAGGGGGCCTCCACGAGCAGTACTTC. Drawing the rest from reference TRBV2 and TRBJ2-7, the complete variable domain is EPEVTQTPSHQVTQMGQEVILRCVPISNHLYFYWYRQILGQKVEFLVSFYNNEISEKSEIFDDQFSVERPDGSNFTLKIRSTKLEDSAMYFCASSVDGAGGLHEQYFGPGTRLTVT.

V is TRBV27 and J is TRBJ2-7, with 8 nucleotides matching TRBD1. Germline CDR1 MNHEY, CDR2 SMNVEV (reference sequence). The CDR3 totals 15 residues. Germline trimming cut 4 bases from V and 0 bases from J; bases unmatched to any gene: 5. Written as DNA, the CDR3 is TGTGCCAGCAGTTACCGGACAGGGCTCTCCTACGAGCAGTACTTC. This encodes CASSYRTGLSYEQYF.

Here the CDR3 DNA reads TGTGCCTGGAGCGCGGACAGAGCTCAGCCCCAGCATTTT. This codes for CAWSADRAQPQHF. The V gene is TRBV30, the J gene TRBJ1-5; weak D call: TRBD1 (6 bases). The V and J ends lost 3 bases and 6 bases respectively, with 12 bases between them. Germline V lookup: CDR1 GTSNPN, CDR2 SVGIG (reference sequence). This CDR3 is built from 13 residues.

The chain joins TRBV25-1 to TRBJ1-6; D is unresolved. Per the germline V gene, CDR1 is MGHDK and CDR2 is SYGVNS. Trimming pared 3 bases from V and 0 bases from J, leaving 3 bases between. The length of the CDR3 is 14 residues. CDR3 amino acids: CASSDSSYNSPLHF. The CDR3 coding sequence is TGTGCCAGCAGTGATAGCTCCTATAATTCACCCCTCCACTTT.

The CDR3 is CASKGRAATYEQYF. The DNA for the CDR3 is TGTGCCAGTAAAGGCAGGGCGGCCACCTACGAGCAGTACTTC. The chain uses TRBV19 and TRBJ2-7; D is possibly TRBD1 (5 bases). With 7 bases removed from V and 2 bases from J, the gap between germline ends came to 15 bases. In germline, CDR1 is LNHDA, CDR2 SQIVND (reference sequence). This CDR3 has 14 amino acids.

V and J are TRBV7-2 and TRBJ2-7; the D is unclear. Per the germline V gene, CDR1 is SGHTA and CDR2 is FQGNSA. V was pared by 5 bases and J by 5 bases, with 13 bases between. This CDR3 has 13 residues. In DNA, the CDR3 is TGTGCCAGCAGCCCCTTTGGGTCCCACGAGCAGTACTTC. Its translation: CASSPFGSHEQYF.

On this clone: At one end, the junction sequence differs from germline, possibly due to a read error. CDR3 sequence (DNA): TGTGCCAGCGGCTTGGGGACAGTCTATGGCTACACCTTC. Translated, it gives CASGLGTVYGYTF. V usage is TRBV5-6 and J usage is TRBJ1-2; 7 bases match TRBD1. This CDR3 contains 13 residues. Germline CDR1 is SGHDT and CDR2 is YYEEEE.

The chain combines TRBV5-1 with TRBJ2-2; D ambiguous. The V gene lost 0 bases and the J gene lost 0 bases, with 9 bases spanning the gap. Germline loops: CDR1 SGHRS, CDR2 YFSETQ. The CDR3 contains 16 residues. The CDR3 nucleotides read TGCGCCAGCAGCTTGGTTGCCGGGTCGAACACCGGGGAGCTGTTTTTT. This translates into CASSLVAGSNTGELFF.

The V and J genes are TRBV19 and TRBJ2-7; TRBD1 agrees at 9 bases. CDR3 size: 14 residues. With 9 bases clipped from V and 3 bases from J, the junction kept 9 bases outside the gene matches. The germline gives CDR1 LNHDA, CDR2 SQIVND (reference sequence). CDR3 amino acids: CASTRTGASYEQYF. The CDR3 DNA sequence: TGTGCCAGCACCAGGACAGGGGCTAGCTACGAGCAGTACTTC.